Listed here is a single TCR beta chain. iRepertoire HTBI primers and Arm-PCR of CDR3 regions built TCR beta libraries. TCRdb processed the multiplex PCR reads anew with MiXCR; each CDR3 protein has one entry. This table has 700,000 or so distinct CDR3 sequences, approximately 29% appearing once. The sample belongs to a study of regulatory T cells in long-lasting Graves disease. Indicated time point: persistent/refractory GD, antithyroid drugs over 5 years with positive TRAb. The TCR library used RNA extracted from PBMCs. With V trimmed by 5 bases and J by 10 bases, 5 bases remained unmatched. This CDR3 comprises 13 residues. Germline CDR1 MDHEN, CDR2 SYDVKM.

This clonotype was obtained from a female donor with Graves disease. The sequencing used peripheral blood mononuclear cells (PBMCs), collected when the disease was refractory, from a patient treated with antithyroid drugs. The genes are TRBV28 and TRBJ1-5; 10 nucleotides agree with TRBD1. CDR3 sequence (DNA): TGTGCCAGCAGTGGACAGGGGGGAGGTCCCCAGCATTTT. The encoded protein is CASSGQGGGPQHF. Looking up the rest from reference TRBV28 and TRBJ1-5 gives the full variable domain: DVKVTQSSRYLVKRTGEKVFLECVQDMDHENMFWYRQDPGLGLRLIYFSYDVKMKEKGDIPEGYSVSREKKERFSLILESASTNQTSMYLCASSGQGGGPQHFGDGTRLSIL.